Detailed here is one T cell receptor (beta chain). Its antigen has not been determined. No qualities accompany the bases; no much larger clone lies one base away. The library came from 5' RACE. The run used a NextSeq 500. In the TCR library protocol, unique molecular identifiers were attached to individual cDNA molecules to correct for PCR bias and sequencing error. Both TCR alpha and beta chains were sequenced, and tight co-correlation was observed between alpha and beta sequence abundances in each sample. The authors processed their data as follows. Decombinator V4 was used to annotate TCR sequences for V gene, J gene and CDR3. TCRs were defined as expanded if a significant change between any two time points was detected under a Poisson model with p below 0.0001. TCR abundances were normalised to the total number of TCRs sequenced in each sample and reported as counts per million. MAIT TCRs were defined by TRAV1-2 paired with TRAJ12, TRAJ20 or TRAJ33, and iNKT TCRs by TRAV10 paired with TRAJ18. A search of VDJdb, accessed on 1 November 2021, was run for TCRs annotated to CMV, EBV and SARS-CoV-2, with TCRs annotated for multiple antigens excluded. The public sequencing data were trimmed at Q25 with fastp and processed into clonotypes with MiXCR by TCRdb, which kept only in-frame beta chains. Each CDR3 protein appears once, grouped with its most common genes and DNA. TCRdb assigned the V and J calls; the authors' analysis was not used. The sample includes tens of thousands of distinct CDR3 sequences, with around 12% observed a single time. The ten largest clones add up to 4% to 5% of the sample.

This sample is drawn from a study of early T cells in non-severe SARS-CoV-2 infection (dated by TCRdb to the early 2020s). Study-wide context: Because TCR sequencing was done on bulk RNA from unsorted whole blood, the alpha and beta chains could not be paired.

Study-level results and caveats: VDJdb matching was skewed toward anti-spike CD8 responses and likely underestimated virus-specific expansions by missing private and CD4 specificities.

The germline V gene gives CDR1 as SQVTM and CDR2 as ANQGSEA. Between the V and J ends, shortened by 4 bases and 3 bases respectively, the junction contains 12 bases. The CDR3 contains 13 residues, cysteine and phenylalanine counted. The DNA shown is the 39-base CDR3, in frame from base 1. Set within a cohort of healthcare workers in London, UK, this nested case-control study involved weekly PCR testing of nasopharyngeal swabs along with blood sampling. Healthcare workers were recruited during the week of the UK lockdown, between 23 and 31 March 2020, and followed weekly for up to about 15 weeks. The receptor chain draws on TRBV29-1 and TRBJ1-2, with TRBD1 as a weak D call on 5 bases. The sequence was obtained from an adult who was a healthcare worker with PCR-confirmed SARS-CoV-2 infection or an uninfected control (not recorded which). Sequenced input: whole blood. The CDR3 has the sequence CSVAWDGDYGYTF. The nucleotide sequence reads TGCAGCGTTGCCTGGGACGGCGACTATGGCTACACCTTC. The CDR3, completed at both ends by the reference TRBV29-1 and TRBJ1-2 genes, gives the full variable domain SAVISQKPSRDICQRGTSLTIQCQVDSQVTMMFWYRQQPGQSLTLIATANQGSEATYESGFVIDKFPISRPNLTFSTLTVSNMSPEDSSIYLCSVAWDGDYGYTFGSGTRLTVV.